Included here is one T cell receptor beta chain sequence, with context. These data belong to a study of OX40 agonist ivuxolimab in advanced cancers. About the study: Each dose-escalation patient presented with hepatocellular carcinoma, melanoma, renal cell or head and neck cancer.

Sequenced by immunoSEQ multiplex PCR; TCRdb stores in-frame clones only, minus some. Of some 18,000 clones in the sample, 90% are singletons; the top ten hold about 52%. On cycle 4 day 1 and cycle 7 day 1, as well as at baseline, blood was sampled. The CDR3 is 19 residues long. CDR1 SGDLS and CDR2 YYNGEE come from the germline V gene. V shed 0 bases, J shed 3 bases, and the junction held 16 bases outside the gene matches. The sequence was obtained from an adult with an advanced solid tumor such as melanoma, head and neck, liver or kidney cancer. The chain recombines TRBV9 with TRBJ2-7; 9 bases line up with TRBD1. Sequenced here: CD4+ or CD8+ T cells sorted from blood, sampled in a trial of the OX40 agonist ivuxolimab. The CDR3 spells CASSVGRTGERGANYEQYF. CDR3 in DNA: TGTGCCAGCAGCGTAGGTCGGACAGGGGAAAGAGGTGCGAACTACGAGCAGTACTTC. The complete variable domain, with remaining parts taken from reference TRBV9 and TRBJ2-7, reads DSGVTQTPKHLITATGQRVTLRCSPRSGDLSVYWYQQSLDQGLQFLIQYYNGEERAKGNILERFSAQQFPDLHSELNLSSLELGDSALYFCASSVGRTGERGANYEQYFGPGTRLTVT.